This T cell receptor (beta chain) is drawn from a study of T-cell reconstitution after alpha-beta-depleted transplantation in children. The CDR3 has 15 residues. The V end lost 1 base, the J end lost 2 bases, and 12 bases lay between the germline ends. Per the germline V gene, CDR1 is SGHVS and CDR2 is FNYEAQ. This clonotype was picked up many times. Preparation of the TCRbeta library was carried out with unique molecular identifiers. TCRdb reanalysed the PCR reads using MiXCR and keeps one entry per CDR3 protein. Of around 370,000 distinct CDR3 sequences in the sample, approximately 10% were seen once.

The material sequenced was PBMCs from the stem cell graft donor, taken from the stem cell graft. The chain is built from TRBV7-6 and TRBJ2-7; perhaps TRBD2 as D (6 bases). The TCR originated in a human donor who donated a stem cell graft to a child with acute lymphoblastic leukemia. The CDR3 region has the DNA TGTGCCAGCAGCTTAGACGTCTCGGGGGCCTACGAGCAGTACTTC. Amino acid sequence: CASSLDVSGAYEQYF.